This T cell receptor beta chain was captured in a study of CD8 T cells in Susac syndrome. Study details: At the time their blood was drawn, patients with Susac syndrome were either therapy-naive, on corticosteroids (with some of them also receiving intravenous immunoglobulin), or on intravenous immunoglobulin alone.

An amount of RNA that ranged from roughly 0.5 to 1 ug was reverse transcribed with random hexamers. TCRdb processed the immunoSEQ multiplex PCR reads anew with MiXCR; each CDR3 protein has one entry. The sample lists 150,000 to 200,000 distinct CDR3 sequences, 90% to 95% occurring once. CD8+ and CD4+ T cells circulating in blood were sequenced for TCR beta. This CDR3 spans 13 amino acids. The germline gives CDR1 SNHLY, CDR2 FYNNEI. J gave up 1 base and V 6 bases, and 0 bases lay outside the gene matches. This clonotype was seen only once. Sequenced sample: CD4+ T cells from PBMCs. The V and J genes are TRBV2 and TRBJ2-3, with 8 bases that match TRBD2. The TCR comes from a human donor with Susac syndrome. The CDR3 protein is CASRTSGTDTQYF. DNA for the CDR3: TGTGCCAGCAGGACTAGCGGCACAGATACGCAGTATTTT.